The 26 T cell receptor beta chains presented below share a single source sample, sequenced in a study of T cell responses to AZD1222 COVID-19 vaccine. The method was immunoSEQ multiplex PCR; TCRdb's version includes in-frame clones alone and lacks a portion of them. The table records around 200,000 clones, around 88% of them present only once. Sequences were derived from peripheral blood, sampled on day 0 of AZD1222 vaccination. The receptors shown here come from an adult in good health.

This clone was counted a single time. The rearrangement joins TRBV11-2 to TRBJ1-4; TRBD1 agrees at 7 bases. The CDR3 totals 14 residues. Losses at the gene ends were 5 bases for V and 1 base for J; bases not matched to a gene: 1. Germline CDR1 SGHAT, CDR2 FQNNGV. CDR3 bases: TGTGCCAGCAGCCGACAGGGAACTAATGAAAAACTGTTTTTT. Translated: CASSRQGTNEKLFF.

This chain uses TRBV6-4 with TRBJ2-3; 9 bases line up with TRBD2. The CDR3 is 12 amino acids. J lost 10 bases, V lost 4 bases, and 3 bases had no gene match. CDR1 is MRHNA, CDR2 SNTAGT, per germline. The CDR3 loop is CASSGERGAQYF. The CDR3 region has the DNA TGTGCCAGCAGTGGGGAGCGGGGGGCGCAGTATTTT.

This clone was detected only once. The rearrangement joins TRBV4-3 to TRBJ2-2, with 8 bases identical to TRBD1. With V trimmed by 8 bases and J by 1 base, 9 bases remained unmatched. The CDR3 spans 16 residues. CDR1 and CDR2 (germline): LGHNA, YSLEER. In DNA, the CDR3 is TGCGCCAGCGGAATCGGACAGGGCTTGAACACCGGGGAGCTGTTTTTT. Translating it yields CASGIGQGLNTGELFF.

J is TRBJ1-1 and V is TRBV7-9; D gene uncertain. Trimming left V 5 bases short and J 1 base short, with 17 bases between. CDR3 size: 16 residues. CDR1 and CDR2 (germline): SEHNR, FQNEAQ (reference sequence). CDR3 sequence reads: CASSPTDTGWNTEAFF. CDR3 coding DNA: TGTGCCAGCAGCCCCACCGACACCGGGTGGAACACTGAAGCTTTCTTT.

The chain employs TRBV5-6 and TRBJ1-6; weak D call: TRBD1 (6 bases). The CDR3 sequence is 17 residues long. The germline V gene encodes CDR1 SGHDT and CDR2 YYEEEE. V lost 3 bases, J lost 0 bases, and 13 bases lay in between. The CDR3 coding sequence is TGTGCCAGCAGCTGGGGGGCCGGCAGCTCCTATAATTCACCCCTCCACTTT. It codes for CASSWGAGSSYNSPLHF. Together with reference TRBV5-6 and TRBJ1-6, the CDR3 gives the full variable domain: DAGVTQSPTHLIKTRGQQVTLRCSPKSGHDTVSWYQQALGQGPQFIFQYYEEEERQRGNFPDRFSGHQFPNYSSELNVNALLLGDSALYLCASSWGAGSSYNSPLHFGNGTRLTVT.

V usage is TRBV6-5 and J usage is TRBJ2-2, with TRBD2 identical over 12 bases. V lost 6 bases to trimming and J lost 1 base; unmatched junction nucleotides: 0. The CDR3 consists of 15 residues. Germline-derived CDR1 and CDR2 are MNHEY and SVGAGI. The CDR3 bases are TGTGCCAGCAGACTAGCGGGAGGGAACACCGGGGAGCTGTTTTTT. This codes for CASRLAGGNTGELFF.

This sequence joins TRBV3-1 (or the pseudogene TRBV3-2) and TRBJ1-4, with TRBD1 matching over 7 bases. This CDR3 has 15 residues. Germline CDR1 is LGHDT and CDR2 is YNNKEL (reference sequence). The junction had 3 bases not matched to a gene; V was cut back by 0 bases and J by 5 bases. DNA of the CDR3: TGTGCCAGCAGCCAAGATCCGGGACAGAATGAAAAACTGTTTTTT. Encoded protein: CASSQDPGQNEKLFF.

V and J are TRBV19 and TRBJ1-1; 8 bases match TRBD1. This CDR3 spans 14 amino acids. The germline gives CDR1 LNHDA, CDR2 SQIVND (reference sequence). V lost 4 bases, J lost 3 bases, and 4 bases stayed unmatched. CDR3 DNA: TGTGCCAGTAGTACGGACAGGGTGCACACTGAAGCTTTCTTT. Amino acids: CASSTDRVHTEAFF.

The genes are TRBV5-1 and TRBJ2-7; D is possibly TRBD1 (5 bases). The CDR3 runs to 15 residues. With 3 bases removed from V and 6 bases from J, the gap between germline ends came to 19 bases. Germline CDR1 is SGHRS and CDR2 is YFSETQ. The chain's CDR3 is CASSWTGRASSEQYF. In DNA, the CDR3 is TGCGCCAGCAGCTGGACGGGCAGGGCGTCATCCGAGCAGTACTTC. Full variable domain (outside the CDR3, taken from reference TRBV5-1 and TRBJ2-7): KAGVTQTPRYLIKTRGQQVTLSCSPISGHRSVSWYQQTPGQGLQFLFEYFSETQRNKGNFPGRFSGRQFSNSRSEMNVSTLELGDSALYLCASSWTGRASSEQYFGPGTRLTVT.

The chain has TRBV7-9 and TRBJ1-2; D is undetermined. V shed 1 base and J shed 7 bases, with 13 bases lying between them. The CDR3 is made up of 14 amino acids. The V gene's germline CDR1 is SEHNR and CDR2 FQNEAQ (reference sequence). The CDR3: CASSLEVKGGGYTF. Here the CDR3 DNA reads TGTGCCAGCAGCTTAGAAGTGAAAGGCGGTGGCTACACCTTC.

This chain uses TRBV19 with TRBJ1-5, with D possibly matching TRBD1 (6 bases). The CDR3 has 15 amino acids. V was cut by 5 bases and J by 3 bases, with 14 bases left in between. Germline CDR1 LNHDA, CDR2 SQIVND (reference sequence). CDR3 bases: TGTGCCAGTAGTCCTACAGGGATCCCCAATCAGCCCCAGCATTTT. Its translation: CASSPTGIPNQPQHF.

Only a few counts were recorded for this clone. The chain employs TRBV27 and TRBJ2-2, with 10 positions matching TRBD2. CDR1 and CDR2 from the germline V gene are MNHEY and SMNVEV (reference sequence). The CDR3 contains 15 residues. The ends lost 9 bases at V and 6 bases at J; junction bases unmatched: 10. CDR3 loop: CASLRLAGDPGELFF. The CDR3 nucleotides are TGTGCCAGTCTGAGGCTAGCGGGAGACCCCGGGGAGCTGTTTTTT.

V is TRBV2 and J is TRBJ1-4; D remains ambiguous. The germline gives CDR1 SNHLY, CDR2 FYNNEI. The CDR3 is 14 residues long. Trimming removed 7 bases at V and 8 bases at J, with 17 bases between. CDR3 sequence reads: CASTAGSLMEKLFF. Here the CDR3 DNA reads TGTGCCAGCACTGCCGGGAGCCTGATGGAAAAACTGTTTTTT.

This clone was detected only a few times. This chain connects TRBV28 to TRBJ2-7, with 7 bases identical to TRBD1. The germline V gene has CDR1 MDHEN and CDR2 SYDVKM. V lost 10 bases to trimming and J lost 0 bases; unmatched junction nucleotides: 6. The CDR3 extends over 13 amino acids. The CDR3 loop is CATLGTASYEQYF. CDR3 DNA: TGTGCCACCCTCGGGACAGCCTCCTACGAGCAGTACTTC.

This chain joins TRBV6-2 or TRBV6-3 and TRBJ2-7; 15 bases map to TRBD2. There are 14 residues in the CDR3. V gave up 5 bases and J gave up 7 bases; unmatched junction bases: 3. The germline CDR1 and CDR2 sequences are MNHEY and SVGEGT. CDR3 protein: CASSRGTSGGEQYF. CDR3 bases: TGTGCCAGCAGTCGAGGGACTAGCGGGGGGGAGCAGTACTTC.

The chain combines TRBV7-2 with TRBJ2-7; 8 nucleotides match TRBD2. V lost 5 bases to trimming and J lost 2 bases; unmatched junction nucleotides: 5. The CDR3 loop spans 14 amino acids. Germline values: CDR1 SGHTA, CDR2 FQGNSA. This chain's CDR3 is CASSPAAGAYEQYF. The CDR3 DNA reads as TGTGCCAGCAGCCCCGCAGCGGGGGCCTACGAGCAGTACTTC.

V usage is TRBV6-1 and J usage is TRBJ2-2; 8 nucleotides align to TRBD2. Per the germline V gene, CDR1 is MNHNS and CDR2 is SASEGT. CDR3 size: 19 residues. Germline trimming cut 1 base from V and 0 bases from J; bases unmatched to any gene: 10. The CDR3 reads CASSEDGGVGLANTGELFF. In DNA, the CDR3 is TGTGCCAGCAGTGAAGACGGGGGGGTCGGACTAGCGAACACCGGGGAGCTGTTTTTT.

This chain links TRBV7-9 with TRBJ2-5, with 10 positions matching TRBD1. Losses at the gene ends were 1 base for V and 5 bases for J; bases not matched to a gene: 1. The CDR3 runs 14 residues. Germline assignment: CDR1 SEHNR and CDR2 FQNEAQ (reference sequence). The DNA for the CDR3 is TGTGCCAGCAGCTTAGGACAGGGGGCTGAGACCCAGTACTTC. It encodes CASSLGQGAETQYF.

In nucleotides, the CDR3 is TGTGCCAGCAGTTTTGGCAGGGGCTACGAGCAGTACTTC. Its protein product is CASSFGRGYEQYF. V gene TRBV27 combines with J gene TRBJ2-7, with D perhaps matching TRBD1 (6 bases). The CDR3 has 13 amino acids. Between the trimmed V and J ends, which lost 3 bases and 3 bases, there was a span of 9 bases. CDR1 and CDR2 from the germline V gene are MNHEY and SMNVEV (reference sequence).

This clone was observed a single time. This rearrangement joins TRBV3-1 (or the pseudogene TRBV3-2) to TRBJ2-5; TRBD2 matches 11 bases. J lost 4 bases, V lost 4 bases, and 8 bases had no gene match. CDR1 is LGHDT, CDR2 YNNKEL, per germline (reference sequence). CDR3 size: 16 residues. The CDR3: CASSPSSLAGVETQYF. In DNA form, the CDR3 reads TGTGCCAGCAGCCCCTCTTCACTAGCGGGAGTAGAGACCCAGTACTTC.

The chain carries TRBV5-4 and TRBJ2-1; TRBD2 matches 12 bases. The germline V gene encodes CDR1 SGHNT and CDR2 YYREEE (reference sequence). The CDR3 runs to 14 residues. The ends lost 2 bases at V and 7 bases at J; junction bases unmatched: 1. CDR3: CASSFLAGGNEQFF. The CDR3 DNA is TGTGCCAGCAGCTTCCTAGCGGGAGGGAATGAGCAGTTCTTC.

The V gene is TRBV18, the J gene TRBJ2-7; a weak D match, TRBD2 (6 bases). The CDR3 has 15 amino acids. Germline lookup yields CDR1 KGHSH and CDR2 LQKENI. Trimming took 3 bases from V and 7 from J, leaving 19 bases between them. CDR3 coding DNA: TGTGCCAGCTCACCCCGGAGCCAAAAGGCGGGGGAGCAGTACTTC. Encoded protein: CASSPRSQKAGEQYF.

The CDR3 nucleotides read TGTGCCAGCAGCACGCTAGCGGGGGACAACAATGAGCAGTTCTTC. It is translated as CASSTLAGDNNEQFF. The rearrangement joins TRBV9 to TRBJ2-1, with 10 nucleotides matching TRBD2. Germline values: CDR1 SGDLS, CDR2 YYNGEE. Trimming cost V 4 bases and J 5 bases; bases outside gene matches: 6. The CDR3 length is 15 residues.

The table lists this clone with a count of one. Here the CDR3 reads CASSVGFTDTQYF. The CDR3 bases are TGTGCCAGCAGCGTCGGGTTCACAGATACGCAGTATTTT. The chain has TRBV9 and TRBJ2-3; unclear D gene. The CDR3 has 13 amino acids. Germline assignment: CDR1 SGDLS and CDR2 YYNGEE. The ends were cut back, 2 bases at V and 2 bases at J, with 6 bases in the middle. The full variable domain, in which reference TRBV9 and TRBJ2-3 provide the parts outside the CDR3, is DSGVTQTPKHLITATGQRVTLRCSPRSGDLSVYWYQQSLDQGLQFLIQYYNGEERAKGNILERFSAQQFPDLHSELNLSSLELGDSALYFCASSVGFTDTQYFGPGTRLTVL.

Details on this clone: In the same sample, other DNA sequences code for this CDR3. The CDR3 region has the DNA TGTGCCAGCAGTTACAGGGTGACAGATACGCAGTATTTT. Its protein is CASSYRVTDTQYF. The chain has TRBV6-5 and TRBJ2-3; D not resolved. Trimming pared 2 bases from V and 3 bases from J, leaving 6 bases between. The CDR3 sequence is 13 residues long. CDR1 MNHEY and CDR2 SVGAGI come from the germline V gene.

The CDR3 is CASSVGRIANEKLFF. CDR3 nucleotides: TGCGCCAGCAGCGTTGGCAGGATAGCTAATGAAAAACTGTTTTTT. The V call is TRBV5-1, the J call TRBJ1-4; unclear D gene. CDR1 is SGHRS, CDR2 YFSETQ, per germline. The V gene lost 4 bases and the J gene lost 3 bases, with 13 bases spanning the gap. The CDR3 has 15 residues.